These T cell receptor beta chains were read from a single sample in a study of cytomegalovirus exposure and HLA in healthy donors. Repertoires were generated with immunoSEQ multiplex PCR, while TCRdb's copy carries only in-frame clones and drops some. The repertoire holds fewer than 250,000 clones, about 81% seen once, with approximately 1.8% in the top ten. What was sequenced was PBMCs. Receptors were obtained from a man between 18 and 29 years old in good health and CMV-seronegative. Each CDR3 is given with its conserved first and last residue. The D gene is left open where the match is weak. Clone size is not always given. Where it is, it says once, few, many or a class for expanded clones.

d_call clone_size j_call v_call cdr3_nt cdr3_aa
TRBD2 few TRBJ2-3 TRBV6-1 TGTGCCAGCAGTGAAGCAGGACTAGCCCATACGCAGTATTTT CASSEAGLAHTQYF
TRBD1 - TRBJ2-7 TRBV19 TGTGCCAGTAGGGGGGACAGGTCCTCCTACGAGCAGTACTTC CASRGDRSSYEQYF
- - TRBJ1-3 TRBV5-8 TGTGCCAGCAGCTTGGTTAGGGGTTTCGCTGGAAACACCATATATTTT CASSLVRGFAGNTIYF
TRBD1 - TRBJ1-3 TRBV5-5 TGTGCCAGCAGCCCGGGGACAGCTGGAAACACCATATATTTT CASSPGTAGNTIYF
TRBD2 - TRBJ2-5 TRBV9 TGTGCCAGCAGCGTACACGGGGGAGGGGAGCAGTACTTC CASSVHGGGEQYF
- - TRBJ2-7 TRBV6-1 TGTGCCAGCAGTGACGGTTACGAGCAGTACTTC CASSDGYEQYF
- - TRBJ1-2 TRBV4-3 TGCGCCAGCAGCCAAGGCACAGGGAGAAGCTATGGCTACACCTTC CASSQGTGRSYGYTF
- - TRBJ2-5 TRBV2 TGTGCCAGCAGTGAAGGACTCGTTGTGGAGACCCAGTACTTC CASSEGLVVETQYF
TRBD2 - TRBJ2-1 TRBV19 TGTGCCAGTAGTATAGTGGAACTAGCGGGAGCAAAAGTTAGGAATGAGCAGTTCTTC CASSIVELAGAKVRNEQFF
TRBD2 few TRBJ2-1 TRBV7-2 TGTGCCAGCAGTCCCGGGACTAGTATTTTCTTC CASSPGTSIFF
- - TRBJ2-3 TRBV4-3 TGCGCCAGCAGCCAAGTCTCGAAGGTAGCCGGAGATACGCAGTATTTT CASSQVSKVAGDTQYF
TRBD2 - TRBJ2-5 TRBV6-5 TGTGCCAGCAGTAGACTAGCGGGGGGGCGAGAGACCCAGTACTTC CASSRLAGGRETQYF
TRBD1 - TRBJ2-7 TRBV6-5 TGTGCCAGCAGCAAGGACAGGGAATCCTTGGAGCAGTACTTC CASSKDRESLEQYF
- - TRBJ1-1 TRBV2 TGTGCCAGCAGTGTGGGGACTAATGAAGCTTTCTTT CASSVGTNEAFF
- - TRBJ2-5 TRBV7-9 TGTGCCACCAACAGGGTTTTAGAGACCCAGTACTTC CATNRVLETQYF
- - TRBJ1-1 TRBV2 TGTGCCAGCAGTGACTGGGTGGGAGGGACTGAAGCTTTCTTT CASSDWVGGTEAFF
TRBD1 - TRBJ2-3 TRBV11-3 TGTGCCAGCAGCACAGGACAGGGTGGAAGGGATACGCAGTATTTT CASSTGQGGRDTQYF
TRBD2 once TRBJ2-2 TRBV27 TGTGCCAGCAAACTAGCGGGAGGGCCTTGGACCGGGGAGCTGTTTTTT CASKLAGGPWTGELFF
TRBD2 - TRBJ2-2 TRBV9 TGTGCCAGCAGCGTAGGACTAGCGCCGAACACCGGGGAGCTGTTTTTT CASSVGLAPNTGELFF
- once TRBJ2-5 TRBV6-5 TGTGCCAGCAGCCCTAGGAGGGGCGTAGAGACCCAGTACTTC CASSPRRGVETQYF
TRBD1 - TRBJ2-5 TRBV4-2 TGTGCCAGCAGCCTCCCGGGACAGGGGCTGGGGGAGACCCAGTACTTC CASSLPGQGLGETQYF
- once TRBJ2-2 TRBV2 TGTGCCAGCAGTTACAGCTGGGCGAACAGTGTGTCCGGGGAGCTGTTTTTT CASSYSWANSVSGELFF
TRBD2 - TRBJ2-7 TRBV4-3 TGCGCCAGCAGCCAAGATCGTGGGGGGGGAGTCTACGAGCAGTACTTC CASSQDRGGGVYEQYF
- - TRBJ1-1 TRBV10-3 TGTGCCATAGGACAGCCGCTCGGAAATTTGAACACTGAAGCTTTCTTT CAIGQPLGNLNTEAFF
- - TRBJ2-7 TRBV11-1 TGTGCCAGCAGCCGCACAGGGAATAGCAACGAGCAGTACTTC CASSRTGNSNEQYF